This T cell receptor (beta chain) was recorded in a study of post-analysis software for immune sequencing data. Overall study: The cohort encompassed relapsing-remitting, secondary progressive and progressive-relapsing multiple sclerosis disease courses.

cDNA libraries for TCR beta contained unique molecular identifiers. Roughly 500,000 cDNA molecules were obtained per 1 to 10 million input T cells. Each CDR3 protein is one row after TCRdb ran MiXCR on the PCR reads. In the table there are about 200,000 distinct CDR3 sequences, approximately 28% of which are singletons. With respect to this clonotype: The antigen is not known.

Overall study results and limits: The study found TRBV5-6, TRBV5-1 and TRBV20-1 among roughly 5 TRBV segments more frequent in patients than controls. By F measure, strong co-clustering occurred among samples prepared in the same batch.

Germline lookup yields CDR1 SQVTM and CDR2 ANQGSEA. The CDR3 length is 14 residues. Trimming took 4 bases from V and 3 from J, leaving 12 bases between them. The sequence derives from a girl aged 2 to 17 with multiple sclerosis. The sequenced sample was blood. J is TRBJ1-4 and V is TRBV29-1, with D perhaps TRBD1 (5 bases). In DNA, the CDR3 is TGCAGCGTTGGAAAAGGGACTTCTAATGAAAAACTGTTTTTT. This gives the protein CSVGKGTSNEKLFF. Full variable domain (missing parts from reference TRBV29-1 and TRBJ1-4): SAVISQKPSRDICQRGTSLTIQCQVDSQVTMMFWYRQQPGQSLTLIATANQGSEATYESGFVIDKFPISRPNLTFSTLTVSNMSPEDSSIYLCSVGKGTSNEKLFFGSGTQLSVL.